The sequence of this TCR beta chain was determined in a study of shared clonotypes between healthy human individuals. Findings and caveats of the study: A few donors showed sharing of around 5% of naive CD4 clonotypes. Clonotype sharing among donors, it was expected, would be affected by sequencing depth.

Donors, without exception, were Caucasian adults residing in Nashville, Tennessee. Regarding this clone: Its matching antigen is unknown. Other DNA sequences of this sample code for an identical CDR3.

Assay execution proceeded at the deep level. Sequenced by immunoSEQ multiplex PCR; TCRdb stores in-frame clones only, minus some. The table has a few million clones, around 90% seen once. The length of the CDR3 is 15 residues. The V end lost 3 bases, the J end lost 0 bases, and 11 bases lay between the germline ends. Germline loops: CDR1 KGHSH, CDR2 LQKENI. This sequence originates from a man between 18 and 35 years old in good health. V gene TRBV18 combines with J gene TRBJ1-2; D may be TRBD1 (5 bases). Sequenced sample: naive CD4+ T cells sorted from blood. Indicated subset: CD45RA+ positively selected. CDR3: CASSPLQGANYGYTF. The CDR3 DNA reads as TGTGCCAGCTCACCGTTGCAGGGAGCTAACTATGGCTACACCTTC.